This TCR beta chain was recorded in a study of T cells in Graves' hyperthyroidism and ophthalmopathy. This clonotype was found a few times. RNA transcripts were the template for amplifying TCR beta CDR3 regions. During a first-round RT-PCR of the TCR CDR3, the HTBI primer set was used. TCRdb passed the multiplex PCR reads through MiXCR, listing each CDR3 protein once. The sample has around 800,000 distinct CDR3 sequences; 35% to 40% are singletons. V lost 0 bases and J 2 bases, leaving 5 bases between the germline ends. The germline V gene encodes CDR1 MGHRA and CDR2 YSYEKL. This CDR3 comprises 13 residues.

The origin of this receptor is a man between 18 and 29 years old with Graves' hyperthyroidism. Sequenced material: blood. The J gene is TRBJ2-7, the V gene TRBV4-1, with D unresolved. CDR3 sequence: CASSQEKTYEQYF. CDR3 coding DNA: TGCGCCAGCAGCCAAGAGAAGACCTACGAGCAGTACTTC.